This T cell receptor (beta chain) was recorded in a study of T cell responses to AZD1222 COVID-19 vaccine. On this clone: No antigen is known for it.

Method: immunoSEQ multiplex PCR; TCRdb's copy keeps in-frame clones and lacks some. The sample includes about 150,000 clones, around nine tenths of them seen just once. This CDR3 region has 15 residues. Germline V CDR1 and CDR2: MNHEY, SVGEGT. V dropped 5 bases and J dropped 6 bases, with 20 bases sitting between them. Study-level results: As reported, nearly half of all spike-specific TCRs target variant regions that are unmutated.

The chain has TRBV6-2 or TRBV6-3 and TRBJ2-7; tentative D call: TRBD1 (6 bases). The sequencing here drew on peripheral blood, taken on day 0 of AZD1222 vaccination. The sequence was collected from an adult in good health. CDR3 loop: CASSINPTGTGEQYF. CDR3 DNA: TGTGCCAGCAGTATTAATCCAACAGGGACCGGCGAGCAGTACTTC.